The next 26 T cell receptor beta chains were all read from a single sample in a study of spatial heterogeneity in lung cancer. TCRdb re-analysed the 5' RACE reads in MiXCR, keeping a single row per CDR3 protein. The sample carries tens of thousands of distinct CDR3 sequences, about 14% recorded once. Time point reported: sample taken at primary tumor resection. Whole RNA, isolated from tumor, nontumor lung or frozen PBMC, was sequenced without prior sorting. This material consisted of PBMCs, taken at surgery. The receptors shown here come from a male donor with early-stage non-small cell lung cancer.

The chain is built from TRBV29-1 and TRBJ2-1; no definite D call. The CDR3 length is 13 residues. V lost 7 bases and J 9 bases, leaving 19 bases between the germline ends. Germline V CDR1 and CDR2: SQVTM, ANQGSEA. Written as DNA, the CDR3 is TGCAGCGGTGCGTCCCAGGCGATGGTTGAGCAGTTCTTC. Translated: CSGASQAMVEQFF.

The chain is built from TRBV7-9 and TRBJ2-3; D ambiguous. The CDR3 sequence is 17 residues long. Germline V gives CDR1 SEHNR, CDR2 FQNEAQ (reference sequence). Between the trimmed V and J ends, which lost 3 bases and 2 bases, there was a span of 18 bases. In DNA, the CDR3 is TGTGCCAGCAGCTTCCCGACGATCCTCCAGGACACAGATACGCAGTATTTT. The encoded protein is CASSFPTILQDTDTQYF.

The CDR3 spells CASNANGNTGELFF. The CDR3 DNA follows: TGTGCCAGCAACGCAAACGGGAACACCGGGGAGCTGTTTTTT. The V and J genes are TRBV14 and TRBJ2-2; D is unresolved. Germline lookup yields CDR1 SGHDN and CDR2 FVKESK. Trimming took off 7 bases at V and 1 base at J, with 10 bases between the two ends. This CDR3 region has 14 residues.

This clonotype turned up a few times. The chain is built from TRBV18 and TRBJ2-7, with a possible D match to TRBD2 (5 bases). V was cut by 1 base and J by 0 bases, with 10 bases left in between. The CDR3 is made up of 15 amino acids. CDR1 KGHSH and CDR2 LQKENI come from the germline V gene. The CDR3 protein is CASSPRVGSSYEQYF. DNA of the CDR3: TGTGCCAGCTCACCACGTGTAGGGAGCTCCTACGAGCAGTACTTC.

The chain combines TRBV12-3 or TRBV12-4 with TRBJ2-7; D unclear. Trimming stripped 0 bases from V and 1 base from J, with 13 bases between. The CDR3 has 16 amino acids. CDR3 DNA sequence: TGTGCCAGCAGTTTAGCGGGCCCGACCGGATCCTACGAGCAGTACTTC. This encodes CASSLAGPTGSYEQYF.

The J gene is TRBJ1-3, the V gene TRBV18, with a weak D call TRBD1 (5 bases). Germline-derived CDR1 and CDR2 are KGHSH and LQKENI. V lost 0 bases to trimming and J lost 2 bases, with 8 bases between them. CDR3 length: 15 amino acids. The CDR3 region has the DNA TGTGCCAGCTCACCACCGGCCAGGGCTGGAAACACCATATATTTT. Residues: CASSPPARAGNTIYF.

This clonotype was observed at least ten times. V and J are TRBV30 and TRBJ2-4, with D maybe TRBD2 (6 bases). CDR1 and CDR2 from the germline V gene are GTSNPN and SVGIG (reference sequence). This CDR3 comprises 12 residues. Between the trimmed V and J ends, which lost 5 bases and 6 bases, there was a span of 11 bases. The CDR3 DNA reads TGTGCCTGGGGGACTTTTCTAAACATTCAGTACTTC. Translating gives CAWGTFLNIQYF.

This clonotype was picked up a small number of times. The CDR3 region is CSVGRDETQYF. CDR3 bases: TGCAGCGTTGGCAGGGATGAGACCCAGTACTTC. This chain joins TRBV29-1 and TRBJ2-5, with TRBD1 as a possible D gene (5 bases). Germline V gives CDR1 SQVTM, CDR2 ANQGSEA. This CDR3 has 11 amino acids. Trimming removed 4 bases from V and 5 bases from J, with 8 bases in between.

CDR3 residues: CASSSLTPTNTEAFF. In nucleotides, the CDR3 is TGTGCCAGCAGCTCCCTGACCCCTACGAACACTGAAGCTTTCTTT. The rearrangement links TRBV7-9 to TRBJ1-1; no clear D. This CDR3 is built from 15 residues. The germline CDR1 and CDR2 sequences are SEHNR and FQNEAQ (reference sequence). Trimming took 4 bases from V and 1 from J, leaving 13 bases between them.

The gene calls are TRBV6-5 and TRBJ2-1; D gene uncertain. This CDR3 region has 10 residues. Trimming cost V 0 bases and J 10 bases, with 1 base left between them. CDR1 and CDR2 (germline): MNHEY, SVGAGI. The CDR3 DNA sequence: TGTGCCAGCAGTTACTCCGAGCAGTTCTTC. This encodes CASSYSEQFF.

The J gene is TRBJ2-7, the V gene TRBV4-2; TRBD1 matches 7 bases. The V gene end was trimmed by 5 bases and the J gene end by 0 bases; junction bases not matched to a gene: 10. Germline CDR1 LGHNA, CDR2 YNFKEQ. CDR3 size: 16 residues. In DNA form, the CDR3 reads TGTGCCAGCAGCTCAGACCGGACAGGCCTCTCCTACGAGCAGTACTTC. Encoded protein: CASSSDRTGLSYEQYF.

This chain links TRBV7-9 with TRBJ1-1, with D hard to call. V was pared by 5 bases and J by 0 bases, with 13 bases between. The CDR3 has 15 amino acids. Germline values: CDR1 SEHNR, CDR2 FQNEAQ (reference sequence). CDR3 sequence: CASSPTYGVNTEAFF. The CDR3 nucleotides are TGTGCCAGCAGCCCCACCTATGGCGTGAACACTGAAGCTTTCTTT.

The DNA for the CDR3 is TGCAGCGGTGGAAGGGGGACTGAAGCTTTCTTT. Translating gives CSGGRGTEAFF. The chain links TRBV29-1 to TRBJ1-1; tentative D call: TRBD1 (6 bases). This CDR3 has 11 amino acids. Between the trimmed V and J ends, which lost 7 bases and 5 bases, there was a span of 11 bases. Germline lookup yields CDR1 SQVTM and CDR2 ANQGSEA. The whole variable domain, remainder taken from reference TRBV29-1 and TRBJ1-1, is SAVISQKPSRDICQRGTSLTIQCQVDSQVTMMFWYRQQPGQSLTLIATANQGSEATYESGFVIDKFPISRPNLTFSTLTVSNMSPEDSSIYLCSGGRGTEAFFGQGTRLTVV.

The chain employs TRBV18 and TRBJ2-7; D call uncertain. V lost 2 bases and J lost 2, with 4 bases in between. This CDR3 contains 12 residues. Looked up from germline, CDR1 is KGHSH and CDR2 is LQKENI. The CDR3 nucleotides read TGTGCCAGCTCACCAGAGACCTACGAGCAGTACTTC. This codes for CASSPETYEQYF.

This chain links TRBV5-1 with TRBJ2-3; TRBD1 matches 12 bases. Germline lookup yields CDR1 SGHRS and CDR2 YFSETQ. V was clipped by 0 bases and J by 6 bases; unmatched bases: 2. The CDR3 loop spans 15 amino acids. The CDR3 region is CASSLDGTGGDTQYF. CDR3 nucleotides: TGCGCCAGCAGCTTGGACGGGACAGGGGGCGATACGCAGTATTTT.

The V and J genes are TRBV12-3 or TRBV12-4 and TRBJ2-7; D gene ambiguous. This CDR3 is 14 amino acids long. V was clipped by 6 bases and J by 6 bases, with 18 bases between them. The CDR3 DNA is TGTGCCAGCAGCCCGTATAGTGGGGTTTGCGAGCAGTACTTC. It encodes CASSPYSGVCEQYF.

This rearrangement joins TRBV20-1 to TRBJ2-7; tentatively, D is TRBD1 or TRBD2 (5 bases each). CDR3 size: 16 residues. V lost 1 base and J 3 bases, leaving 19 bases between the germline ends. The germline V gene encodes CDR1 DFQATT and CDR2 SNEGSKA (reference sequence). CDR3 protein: CSARAQRDLSVYEQYF. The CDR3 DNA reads TGCAGTGCTAGAGCTCAACGGGACCTGAGCGTCTACGAGCAGTACTTC.

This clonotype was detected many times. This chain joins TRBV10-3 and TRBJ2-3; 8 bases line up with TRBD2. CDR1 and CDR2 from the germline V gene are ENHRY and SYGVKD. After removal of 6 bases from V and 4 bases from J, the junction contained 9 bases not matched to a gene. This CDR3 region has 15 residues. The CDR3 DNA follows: TGTGCCATCAGCCTGCGGGAGGCTAACGCAGATACGCAGTATTTT. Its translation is CAISLREANADTQYF.

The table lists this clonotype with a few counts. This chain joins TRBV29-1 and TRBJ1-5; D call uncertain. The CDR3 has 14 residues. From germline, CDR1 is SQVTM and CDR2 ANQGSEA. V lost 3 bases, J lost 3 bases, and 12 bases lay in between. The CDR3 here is CSVELAGFNQPQHF. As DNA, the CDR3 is TGCAGCGTTGAGTTGGCGGGGTTCAATCAGCCCCAGCATTTT.

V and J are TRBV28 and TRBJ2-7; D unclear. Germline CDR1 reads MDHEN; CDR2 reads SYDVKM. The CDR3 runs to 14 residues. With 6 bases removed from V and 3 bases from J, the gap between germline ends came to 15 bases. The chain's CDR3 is CASRPPGVLYEQYF. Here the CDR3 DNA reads TGTGCCAGCAGACCCCCCGGAGTCCTCTACGAGCAGTACTTC.

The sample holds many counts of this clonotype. This CDR3 is CASSSGLAGGLDTQYF. The CDR3 DNA reads TGTGCCAGCAGCTCGGGACTAGCGGGAGGGCTTGATACGCAGTATTTT. The rearrangement links TRBV5-8 to TRBJ2-3; 16 nucleotides agree with TRBD2. Germline V gene sequence: CDR1 SGHTS, CDR2 YDEGEE. The CDR3 is 16 amino acids. J lost 6 bases, V lost 3 bases, and 4 bases had no gene match.

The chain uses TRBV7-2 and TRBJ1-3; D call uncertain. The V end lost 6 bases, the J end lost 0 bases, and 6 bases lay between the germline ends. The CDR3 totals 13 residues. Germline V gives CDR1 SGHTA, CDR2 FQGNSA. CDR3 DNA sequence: TGTGCCAGCAGGAGGAGCTCTGGAAACACCATATATTTT. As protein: CASRRSSGNTIYF. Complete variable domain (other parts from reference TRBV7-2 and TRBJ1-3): GAGVSQSPSNKVTEKGKDVELRCDPISGHTALYWYRQSLGQGLEFLIYFQGNSAPDKSGLPSDRFSAERTGGSVSTLTIQRTQQEDSAVYLCASRRSSGNTIYFGEGSWLTVV.

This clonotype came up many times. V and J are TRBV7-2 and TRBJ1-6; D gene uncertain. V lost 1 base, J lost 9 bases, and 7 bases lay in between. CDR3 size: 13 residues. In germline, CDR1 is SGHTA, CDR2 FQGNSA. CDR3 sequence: CASSLENRSPLHF. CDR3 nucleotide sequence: TGTGCCAGCAGCTTAGAAAATCGTTCACCCCTCCACTTT.

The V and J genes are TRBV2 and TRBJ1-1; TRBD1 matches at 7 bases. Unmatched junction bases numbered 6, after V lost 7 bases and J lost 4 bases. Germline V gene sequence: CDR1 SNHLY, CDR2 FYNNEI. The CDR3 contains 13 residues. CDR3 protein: CASMGRQGTEAFF. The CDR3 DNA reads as TGTGCCAGCATGGGACGACAGGGCACTGAAGCTTTCTTT.

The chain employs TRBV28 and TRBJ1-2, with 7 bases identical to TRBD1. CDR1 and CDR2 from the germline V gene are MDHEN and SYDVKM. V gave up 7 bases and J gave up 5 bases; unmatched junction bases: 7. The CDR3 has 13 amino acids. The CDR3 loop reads CASTVQGGYGYTF. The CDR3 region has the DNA TGTGCCAGCACCGTTCAGGGGGGGTATGGCTACACCTTC.

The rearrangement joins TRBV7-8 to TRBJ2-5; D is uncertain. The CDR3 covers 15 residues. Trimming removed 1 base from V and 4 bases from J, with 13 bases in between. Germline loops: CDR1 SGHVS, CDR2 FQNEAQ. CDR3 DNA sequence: TGTGCCAGCAGCTTAGATGGCACATCAGGAGAGACCCAGTACTTC. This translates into CASSLDGTSGETQYF.